A selection of T cell receptor beta chains follows, all from one sample in a study of CD8 T cells in ankylosing spondylitis. One entry per CDR3 protein, called by TCRdb with MiXCR from the 5' RACE reads. The table has more than 600,000 distinct CDR3 sequences, over 15% seen once. The sample consisted of blood, either unsorted or a sorted T cell fraction (not recorded which). The receptors were gathered from a male donor with ankylosing spondylitis. The CDR3 runs from the conserved cysteine through the conserved F or W. A D gene is named only where the DNA matches it firmly. Where a row states a size, it is once, few, many or the class of an expanded clone; other rows omit it.

abundance	d_gene	v_gene	j_gene	CDR3aa	CDR3nt
few	-	TRBV14	TRBJ2-1	CASSPDGYGEQFF	TGTGCCAGCAGCCCCGATGGGTACGGGGAGCAGTTCTTC
-	-	TRBV6-1	TRBJ2-2	CASSDQGGELFF	TGTGCCAGCAGTGACCAGGGCGGGGAGCTGTTTTTT
-	TRBD2	TRBV7-3	TRBJ2-6	CASGGGPGANVLTF	TGTGCCAGTGGCGGGGGTCCTGGGGCCAACGTCCTGACTTTC
few	TRBD2	TRBV5-1	TRBJ2-2	CASSPQEAGGRTGELFF	TGCGCCAGCAGCCCCCAGGAGGCGGGGGGACGCACCGGGGAGCTGTTTTTT
-	-	TRBV6-2/TRBV6-3	TRBJ1-3	CASSEEQGTGNTIYF	TGTGCCAGCAGCGAGGAACAGGGAACTGGAAACACCATATATTTT
-	-	TRBV7-2	TRBJ1-2	CASSLESRNGYTF	TGTGCCAGCAGCTTAGAGTCCCGGAACGGCTACACCTTC
few	-	TRBV9	TRBJ2-7	CASSVDQGYEQYF	TGTGCCAGCAGCGTAGACCAGGGCTACGAGCAGTACTTC
few	TRBD2	TRBV6-5	TRBJ2-3	CASSYAGLAGKDTQYF	TGTGCCAGCAGTTACGCCGGACTAGCGGGAAAAGATACGCAGTATTTT
few	-	TRBV20-1	TRBJ2-5	CSARLGLQETQYF	TGCAGTGCCCGCCTGGGACTTCAAGAGACCCAGTACTTC
-	TRBD1	TRBV12-3/TRBV12-4	TRBJ1-1	CASSPAKDRGTTEAFF	TGTGCCAGCAGTCCGGCAAAGGACAGGGGGACCACTGAAGCTTTCTTT
few	TRBD2	TRBV10-3	TRBJ2-5	CAISASGAQETQYF	TGTGCCATCAGTGCTAGCGGAGCCCAAGAGACCCAGTACTTC
few	TRBD1	TRBV10-3	TRBJ1-2	CAINRQGRTDGYTF	TGTGCCATCAACCGACAGGGGAGGACGGATGGCTACACCTTC
few	-	TRBV29-1	TRBJ2-1	CSVEPLDYNEQFF	TGCAGCGTTGAGCCCTTAGATTACAATGAGCAGTTCTTC
-	-	TRBV19	TRBJ2-3	CASSEYWTGTDTQYF	TGTGCCAGTAGTGAATACTGGACAGGCACAGATACGCAGTATTTT
many	-	TRBV4-1	TRBJ2-1	CASSQYAGRYSNEQFF	TGCGCCAGCAGCCAATACGCAGGGCGATACTCCAATGAGCAGTTCTTC
few	TRBD2	TRBV7-8	TRBJ2-2	CASSPQTSGGNTGELFF	TGTGCCAGCAGCCCTCAGACTAGCGGGGGGAACACCGGGGAGCTGTTTTTT
-	TRBD2	TRBV9	TRBJ2-7	CASNVAGGPDEQYF	TGTGCCAGCAACGTAGCGGGAGGGCCGGACGAGCAGTACTTC
-	-	TRBV29-1	TRBJ2-2	CSVVPVSHGTGELFF	TGCAGCGTTGTACCGGTCTCCCATGGCACCGGGGAGCTGTTTTTT
-	TRBD2	TRBV12-3/TRBV12-4	TRBJ2-7	CASKTAGDPYEQYF	TGTGCCAGCAAAACAGCGGGAGATCCCTATGAGCAGTACTTC
-	-	TRBV15	TRBJ1-2	CATSPGATSNYGYTF	TGTGCCACCAGCCCCGGGGCCACCTCCAACTATGGCTACACCTTC
few	TRBD2	TRBV20-1	TRBJ2-2	CSASWGGTGELFF	TGCAGTGCTAGTTGGGGGGGTACCGGGGAGCTGTTTTTT
few	TRBD1	TRBV6-6	TRBJ1-3	CASKTGGDTIYF	TGTGCCAGCAAAACAGGGGGGGACACCATATATTTT
-	TRBD1	TRBV19	TRBJ2-1	CASSPQGAPSQEQFF	TGTGCCAGTAGCCCCCAGGGGGCCCCTAGCCAAGAGCAGTTCTTC
many	-	TRBV5-1	TRBJ1-5	CASSTDGGNQPQHF	TGCGCCAGCAGCACGGACGGGGGCAATCAGCCCCAGCATTTT
few	-	TRBV11-1	TRBJ2-7	CASSQRTDSLDEQYF	TGTGCCAGCAGCCAACGAACGGACAGTTTGGACGAGCAGTACTTC
few	-	TRBV12-3/TRBV12-4	TRBJ1-3	CASDPDGVRNTIYF	TGTGCCAGCGACCCAGACGGGGTCCGAAACACCATATATTTT
-	TRBD1	TRBV15	TRBJ2-7	CATSRPGDRGLEQYF	TGTGCCACCAGCAGACCAGGGGACAGGGGTTTGGAGCAGTACTTC
few	-	TRBV5-1	TRBJ2-5	CASSSGGGGETQYF	TGCGCCAGCAGCTCCGGTGGGGGTGGTGAGACCCAGTACTTC
-	-	TRBV20-1	TRBJ2-5	CSARFSETQYF	TGCAGTGCTAGGTTTAGTGAGACCCAGTACTTC
-	TRBD1	TRBV6-5	TRBJ1-6	CASSYRARGASYNSPLHF	TGTGCCAGCAGTTACCGGGCCAGGGGGGCCTCCTATAATTCACCCCTCCACTTT
-	-	TRBV6-5	TRBJ2-2	CASSYRSTGELFF	TGTGCCAGCAGTTACAGGTCGACCGGGGAGCTGTTTTTT
few	-	TRBV20-1	TRBJ1-4	CSADVPTEGMKRLFF	TGCAGTGCCGATGTCCCGACCGAAGGAATGAAAAGGCTGTTTTTT
-	-	TRBV7-3	TRBJ2-2	CASSLPGGQTGELFF	TGTGCCAGCAGCCTTCCGGGCGGACAAACCGGGGAGCTGTTTTTT
many	-	TRBV7-7	TRBJ2-1	CASSPGQKYNEQFF	TGTGCTAGCAGCCCCGGACAGAAATACAATGAGCAGTTCTTC
few	-	TRBV2	TRBJ1-1	CASNIQGLGATEAFF	TGTGCCAGCAACATTCAGGGACTTGGGGCCACTGAAGCTTTCTTT
few	-	TRBV20-1	TRBJ2-4	CSAASAVAGGNIQYF	TGCAGTGCCGCAAGCGCCGTGGCGGGTGGAAACATTCAGTACTTC
-	-	TRBV10-3	TRBJ1-3	CAISPGIQGNTIYF	TGTGCCATCAGCCCAGGAATTCAGGGAAACACCATATATTTT
-	TRBD1	TRBV27	TRBJ1-5	CASSLSDREGQPQHF	TGTGCCAGCAGTTTATCCGACAGGGAGGGTCAGCCCCAGCATTTT
-	TRBD1	TRBV12-3/TRBV12-4	TRBJ2-2	CASISDREAAGELFF	TGTGCCAGCATTTCGGACAGGGAGGCGGCCGGGGAGCTGTTTTTT
-	TRBD2	TRBV7-6	TRBJ2-3	CASSSSLAGASTDTQYF	TGTGCCAGCAGCTCCTCTTTAGCGGGGGCCTCCACAGATACGCAGTATTTT
-	-	TRBV15	TRBJ1-6	CATSRDPQGFSPLHF	TGTGCCACCAGCAGAGACCCTCAAGGGTTTTCACCCCTCCACTTT
few	TRBD1	TRBV6-1	TRBJ1-6	CASTLDRAGSPLHF	TGTGCCAGCACCTTAGACAGGGCCGGCTCACCCCTCCACTTT
-	TRBD1	TRBV20-1	TRBJ1-5	CSAARGTGMFHQPQHF	TGCAGTGCCGCCCGGGGGACAGGGATGTTCCATCAGCCCCAGCATTTT
few	-	TRBV2	TRBJ1-1	CASKGSASFAEAFF	TGTGCCAGCAAAGGGTCCGCCAGCTTTGCTGAAGCTTTCTTT